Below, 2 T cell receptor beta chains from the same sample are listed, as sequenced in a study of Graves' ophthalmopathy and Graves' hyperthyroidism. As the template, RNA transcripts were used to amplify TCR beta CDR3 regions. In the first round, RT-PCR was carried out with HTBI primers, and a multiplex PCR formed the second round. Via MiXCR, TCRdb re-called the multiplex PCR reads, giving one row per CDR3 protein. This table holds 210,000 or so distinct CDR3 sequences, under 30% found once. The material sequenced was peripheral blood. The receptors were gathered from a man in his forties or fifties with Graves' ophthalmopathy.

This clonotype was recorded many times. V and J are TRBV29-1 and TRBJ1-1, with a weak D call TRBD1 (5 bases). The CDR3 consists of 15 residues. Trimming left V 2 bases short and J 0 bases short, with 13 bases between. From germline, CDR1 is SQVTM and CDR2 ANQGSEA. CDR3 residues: CSVELPGTMNTEAFF. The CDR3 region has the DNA TGCAGCGTTGAACTTCCAGGGACTATGAACACTGAAGCTTTCTTT.

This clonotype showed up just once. CDR3 region: CASSLAGANYGYTF. In DNA, the CDR3 is TGTGCCAGCAGCTTAGCCGGGGCCAACTATGGCTACACCTTC. The chain carries TRBV13 and TRBJ1-2; tentative D call: TRBD1 (5 bases). Germline loops: CDR1 PRHDT, CDR2 FYEKMQ (reference sequence). V was shortened by 1 base and J by 2 bases, with 8 bases between the two germline ends. The CDR3 contains 14 residues. Full variable domain (outside the CDR3, taken from reference TRBV13 and TRBJ1-2): AAGVIQSPRHLIKEKRETATLKCYPIPRHDTVYWYQQGPGQDPQFLISFYEKMQSDKGSIPDRFSAQQFSDYHSELNMSSLELGDSALYFCASSLAGANYGYTFGSGTRLTVV.